This entry features one TCR beta chain sequence. Its specificity is not known. Sequenced by immunoSEQ multiplex PCR; TCRdb stores in-frame clones only, minus some. Of some 350,000 clones in the sample, about nine tenths were seen once. CDR1 and CDR2 from the germline V gene are MGHDK and SYGVNS. The CDR3 is made up of 13 amino acids. With V trimmed by 5 bases and J by 11 bases, 8 bases remained unmatched. The sample comes from a study of cytomegalovirus exposure and HLA in healthy donors. General observations from the study: The study recorded about 160 TCR beta chains that were cytomegalovirus-associated. Despite most TCR sequences being rare, some public TCRs occurred in many donors. In a later analysis, first-cohort TCR clusters were found to tend to co-occur in the approximately 110 validation repertoires.

The donors were part of the roughly 120-subject validation cohort, which stood apart from the roughly 670-subject first cohort. This chain links TRBV25-1 with TRBJ2-3; 9 bases agree with TRBD1. The material sequenced was PBMCs. This receptor was identified in a woman aged 25 to 39 in good health and CMV-seropositive. This CDR3 reads CASSFTGGVKQYF. The CDR3, as DNA: TGTGCCAGCAGTTTTACAGGGGGCGTAAAGCAGTATTTT.